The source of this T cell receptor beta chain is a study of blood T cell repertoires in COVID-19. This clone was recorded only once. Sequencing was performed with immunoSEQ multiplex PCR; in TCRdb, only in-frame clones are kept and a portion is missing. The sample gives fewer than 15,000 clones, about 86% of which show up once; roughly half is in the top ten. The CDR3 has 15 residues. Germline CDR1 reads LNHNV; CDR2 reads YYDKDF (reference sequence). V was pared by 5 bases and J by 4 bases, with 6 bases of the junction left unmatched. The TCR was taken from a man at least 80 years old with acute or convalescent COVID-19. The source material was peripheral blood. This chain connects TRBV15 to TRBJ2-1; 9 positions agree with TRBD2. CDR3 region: CATSSRTSAYNEQFF. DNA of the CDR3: TGTGCCACCAGCTCCAGGACTAGCGCGTACAATGAGCAGTTCTTC.